This T cell receptor beta chain comes out of a study of blood T cell repertoires in COVID-19. Looking at the study overall: Whether acute or convalescent, the COVID-19 samples came from the United States, Italy and Spain. T cells, B-cell-depleted T cells, or PBMCs provided the cDNA or gDNA that served as material.

V gave up 4 bases and J gave up 0 bases; unmatched junction bases: 2. This CDR3 region has 13 residues. In germline, CDR1 is SQVTM, CDR2 ANQGSEA. Ages ranged from about 18 to 89 years, with residence in around 24 US areas. Recovered status in Cohort 3 required two negative PCRs, clearance, or symptom resolution. Profiling relied on immunoSEQ multiplex PCR, and the TCRdb table lists in-frame clones only, not all of them. The sample carries a few hundred thousand clones, around 85% recorded once. The clonotype comes from a man in his thirties or forties who had recovered from COVID-19. The rearrangement links TRBV29-1 to TRBJ1-1; 7 bases align to TRBD1. The sequenced sample was PBMCs or T cells enriched from blood (not recorded which). The CDR3 loop is CSVATGLNTEAFF. The CDR3 nucleotides read TGCAGCGTTGCGACAGGGTTGAACACTGAAGCTTTCTTT.